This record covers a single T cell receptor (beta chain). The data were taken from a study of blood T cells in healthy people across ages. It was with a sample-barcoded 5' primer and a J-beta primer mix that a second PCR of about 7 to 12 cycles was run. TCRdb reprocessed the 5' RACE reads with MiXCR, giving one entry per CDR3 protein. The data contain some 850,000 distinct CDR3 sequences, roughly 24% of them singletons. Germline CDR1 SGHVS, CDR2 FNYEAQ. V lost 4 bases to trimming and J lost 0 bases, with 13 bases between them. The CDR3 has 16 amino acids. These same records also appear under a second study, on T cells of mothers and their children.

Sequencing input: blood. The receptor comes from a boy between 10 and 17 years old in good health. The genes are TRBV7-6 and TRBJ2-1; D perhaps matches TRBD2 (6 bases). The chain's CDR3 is CASSSSAGLSYNEQFF. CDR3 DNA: TGTGCCAGCAGCTCCAGTGCGGGACTCTCCTACAATGAGCAGTTCTTC.